This T cell receptor beta chain was profiled in a study of cytomegalovirus exposure and HLA in healthy donors. Regarding the study as a whole: A few CMV-associated chains proved CMV antigen-specific in vitro.

Germline V gives CDR1 SGHDT, CDR2 YYEEEE. V lost 1 base to trimming and J lost 6 bases, with 25 bases between them. The CDR3 extends over 18 amino acids. The PCR had 60 Vbeta and 13 Jbeta primers. The method was immunoSEQ multiplex PCR; TCRdb's version includes in-frame clones alone and lacks a portion of them. The sample consists of approximately 160,000 clones, 70% to 85% of them appearing once. This clone was seen a single time. Its cognate antigen is unknown. Healthy bone marrow donors made up the cohort. The receptor was derived from a young woman in good health and CMV-seronegative. Material for sequencing was PBMCs. The rearrangement uses TRBV5-6 and TRBJ1-1; D might be TRBD1 (5 bases). DNA for the CDR3: TGTGCCAGCAGCTTGCTGGGTGGGGTGCAGGGAGGGCACGCTGAAGCTTTCTTT. This encodes CASSLLGGVQGGHAEAFF.